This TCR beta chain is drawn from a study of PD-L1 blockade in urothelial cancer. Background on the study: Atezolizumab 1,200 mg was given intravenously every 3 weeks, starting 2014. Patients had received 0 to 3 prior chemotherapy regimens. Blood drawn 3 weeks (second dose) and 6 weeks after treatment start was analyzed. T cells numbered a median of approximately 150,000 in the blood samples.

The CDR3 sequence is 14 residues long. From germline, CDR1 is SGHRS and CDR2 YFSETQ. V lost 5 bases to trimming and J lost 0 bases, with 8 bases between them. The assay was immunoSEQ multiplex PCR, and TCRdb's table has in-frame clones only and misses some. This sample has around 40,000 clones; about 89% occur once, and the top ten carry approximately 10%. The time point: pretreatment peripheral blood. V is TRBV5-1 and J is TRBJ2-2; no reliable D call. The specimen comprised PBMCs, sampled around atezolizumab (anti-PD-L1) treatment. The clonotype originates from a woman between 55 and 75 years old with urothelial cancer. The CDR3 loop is CASSGKANTGELFF. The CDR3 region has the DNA TGCGCCAGCAGTGGCAAAGCGAACACCGGGGAGCTGTTTTTT.